These 8 T cell receptor beta chains share one sample of origin, sequenced in a study of blood T cell repertoires in COVID-19. TCRdb's table, derived via immunoSEQ multiplex PCR, lists solely in-frame clones and lacks some. This table has 150,000 to 200,000 clones, roughly 91% appearing once. Sequenced material: peripheral blood. Receptors originate from a man aged 45-65 years who had recovered from COVID-19.

This chain links TRBV10-1 with TRBJ2-3, with a possible D match to TRBD2 (6 bases). The germline CDR1 and CDR2 sequences are WNHNN and SYGVQD (reference sequence). There are 14 residues in the CDR3. V was pared by 3 bases and J by 7 bases, with 14 bases between. The CDR3 region has the DNA TGCGCCAGCAGTGACGGAGCGGGCGGGAATACGCAGTATTTT. It yields the protein CASSDGAGGNTQYF.

The gene calls are TRBV9 and TRBJ2-2; D may be TRBD2 (5 bases). Looked up from germline, CDR1 is SGDLS and CDR2 is YYNGEE. V dropped 1 base and J dropped 10 bases, with 14 bases sitting between them. There are 14 residues in the CDR3. CDR3 sequence: CASSVLAGGVELFF. Written as DNA, the CDR3 is TGTGCCAGCAGCGTATTGGCGGGTGGGGTGGAGCTGTTTTTT.

The chain's CDR3 is CASRSDRDNTEAFF. The CDR3 nucleotides are TGTGCCAGCAGGTCCGACAGGGATAACACTGAAGCTTTCTTT. J is TRBJ1-1 and V is TRBV5-8, with 7 positions matching TRBD1. V was pared by 5 bases and J by 2 bases, with 6 bases of the junction left unmatched. The CDR3 has 14 residues. The V gene's germline CDR1 is SGHTS and CDR2 YDEGEE.

V is TRBV5-6 and J is TRBJ2-7; weak D call: TRBD2 (6 bases). The V and J ends lost 3 bases and 2 bases respectively, with 12 bases between them. The length of the CDR3 is 14 residues. Germline-derived CDR1 and CDR2 are SGHDT and YYEEEE. CDR3 sequence reads: CASSSVGGAYEQYF. The CDR3 nucleotides are TGTGCCAGCAGCTCAGTGGGAGGAGCCTACGAGCAGTACTTC.

The V and J genes are TRBV7-3 and TRBJ2-2; a possible D gene is TRBD1 (5 bases). From germline, CDR1 is SGHTA and CDR2 FQGTGA. V was shortened by 2 bases and J by 4 bases, with 8 bases between the two germline ends. This CDR3 has 14 residues. The CDR3 protein is CASSLYQGTGELFF. CDR3 DNA sequence: TGTGCCAGCAGCTTATACCAGGGCACCGGGGAGCTGTTTTTT.

This clone occurred once. The rearrangement uses TRBV2 and TRBJ1-5, with D tentatively TRBD1 (5 bases). Trimming cost V 7 bases and J 6 bases, with 19 bases left between them. Per the germline V gene, CDR1 is SNHLY and CDR2 is FYNNEI. The CDR3 runs to 15 residues. CDR3 sequence (DNA): TGTGCCAGCAAACAGGAAAGGTCAAGACTTCAGCCCCAGCATTTT. Translating gives CASKQERSRLQPQHF.

The gene calls are TRBV10-3 and TRBJ1-1, with D possibly matching TRBD1 (5 bases). CDR1 and CDR2 (germline): ENHRY, SYGVKD. The CDR3 length is 12 residues. The V and J ends lost 6 bases and 5 bases respectively, with 10 bases between them. The CDR3 is CAISGGGTEAFF. CDR3 sequence (DNA): TGTGCCATCAGCGGGGGGGGGACTGAAGCTTTCTTT.

The chain recombines TRBV5-1 with TRBJ2-2; the match to TRBD1 covers 9 bases. This CDR3 spans 17 amino acids. The germline V gene encodes CDR1 SGHRS and CDR2 YFSETQ. The V and J ends lost 5 bases and 7 bases, in that order; junction bases with no gene match: 15. The CDR3 region has the DNA TGCGCCAGCAGTGGGGAAGTTTGGACAGGGGACCACGGGGAGCTGTTTTTT. Residues: CASSGEVWTGDHGELFF.